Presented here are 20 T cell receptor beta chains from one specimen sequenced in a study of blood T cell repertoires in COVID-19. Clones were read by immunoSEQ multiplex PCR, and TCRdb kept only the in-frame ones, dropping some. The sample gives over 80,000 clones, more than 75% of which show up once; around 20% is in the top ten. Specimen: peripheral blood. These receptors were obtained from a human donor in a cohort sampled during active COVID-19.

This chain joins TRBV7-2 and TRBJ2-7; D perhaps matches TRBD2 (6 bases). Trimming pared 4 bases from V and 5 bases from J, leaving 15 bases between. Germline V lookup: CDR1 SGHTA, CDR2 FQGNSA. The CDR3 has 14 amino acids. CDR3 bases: TGTGCCAGCAGCTCGACCGCTAGCGCTCACGAGCAGTACTTC. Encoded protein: CASSSTASAHEQYF.

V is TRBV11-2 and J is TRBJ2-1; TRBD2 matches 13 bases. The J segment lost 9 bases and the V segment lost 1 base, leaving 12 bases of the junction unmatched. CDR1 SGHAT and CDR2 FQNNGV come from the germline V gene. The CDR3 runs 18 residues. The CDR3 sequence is CASSLVEFGLAGVSEQFF. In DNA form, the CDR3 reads TGTGCCAGCAGCTTAGTTGAATTTGGACTAGCGGGAGTAAGTGAGCAGTTCTTC.

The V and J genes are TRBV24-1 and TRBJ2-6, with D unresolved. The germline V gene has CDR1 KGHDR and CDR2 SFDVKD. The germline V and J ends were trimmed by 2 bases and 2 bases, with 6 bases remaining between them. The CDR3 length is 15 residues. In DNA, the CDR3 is TGTGCCACCAGTGATTCCCGGGCTGGGGCCAACGTCCTGACTTTC. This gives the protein CATSDSRAGANVLTF.

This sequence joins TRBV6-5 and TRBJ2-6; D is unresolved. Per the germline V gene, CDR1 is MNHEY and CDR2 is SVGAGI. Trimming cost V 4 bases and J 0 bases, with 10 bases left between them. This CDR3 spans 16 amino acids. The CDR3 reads CASSFLQSSGANVLTF. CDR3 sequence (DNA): TGTGCCAGCAGTTTCCTACAGTCCTCTGGGGCCAACGTCCTGACTTTC.

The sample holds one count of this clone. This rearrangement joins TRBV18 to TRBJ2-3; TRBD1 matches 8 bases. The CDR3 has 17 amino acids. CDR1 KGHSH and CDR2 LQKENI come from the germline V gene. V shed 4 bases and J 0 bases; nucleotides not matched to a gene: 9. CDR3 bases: TGTGCCAGCTCACGTCGACAGGGGAGAGGGAGCACAGATACGCAGTATTTT. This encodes CASSRRQGRGSTDTQYF.

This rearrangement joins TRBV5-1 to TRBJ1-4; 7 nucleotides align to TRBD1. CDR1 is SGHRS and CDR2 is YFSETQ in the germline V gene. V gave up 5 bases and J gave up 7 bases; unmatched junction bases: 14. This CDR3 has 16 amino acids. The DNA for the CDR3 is TGCGCCAGCAGTTCCGGGACAGATACGGGTGGTGAAAAACTGTTTTTT. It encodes CASSSGTDTGGEKLFF.

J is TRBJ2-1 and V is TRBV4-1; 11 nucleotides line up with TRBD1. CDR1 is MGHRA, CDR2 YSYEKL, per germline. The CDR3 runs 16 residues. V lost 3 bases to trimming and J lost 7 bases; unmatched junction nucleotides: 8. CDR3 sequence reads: CASSQKPGQGVNEQFF. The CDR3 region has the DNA TGCGCCAGCAGCCAGAAGCCGGGACAGGGGGTGAATGAGCAGTTCTTC.

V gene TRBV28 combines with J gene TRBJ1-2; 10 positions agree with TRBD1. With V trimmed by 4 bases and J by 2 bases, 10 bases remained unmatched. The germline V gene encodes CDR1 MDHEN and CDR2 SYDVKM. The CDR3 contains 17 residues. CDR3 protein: CASSYKIGQGENYGYTF. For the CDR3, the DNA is TGTGCCAGCAGTTACAAAATCGGACAGGGGGAAAACTATGGCTACACCTTC.

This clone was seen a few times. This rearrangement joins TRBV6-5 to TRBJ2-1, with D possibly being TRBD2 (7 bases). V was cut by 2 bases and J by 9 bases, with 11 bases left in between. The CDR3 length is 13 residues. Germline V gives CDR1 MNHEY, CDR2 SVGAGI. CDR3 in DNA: TGTGCCAGCAGTTACGGGGGGGCGCCTGAGCAGTTCTTC. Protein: CASSYGGAPEQFF.

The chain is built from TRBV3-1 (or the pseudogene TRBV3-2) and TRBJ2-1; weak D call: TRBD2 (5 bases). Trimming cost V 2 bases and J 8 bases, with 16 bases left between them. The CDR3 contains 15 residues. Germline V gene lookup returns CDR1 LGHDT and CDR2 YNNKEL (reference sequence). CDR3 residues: CASSQLGSAVDEQFF. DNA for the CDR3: TGTGCCAGCAGCCAATTGGGGAGTGCGGTGGATGAGCAGTTCTTC.

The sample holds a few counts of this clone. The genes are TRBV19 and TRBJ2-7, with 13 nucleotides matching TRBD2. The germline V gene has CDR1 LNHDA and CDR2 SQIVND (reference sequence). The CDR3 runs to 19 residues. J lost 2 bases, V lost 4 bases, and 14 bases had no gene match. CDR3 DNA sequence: TGTGCCAGTAGTAGGGGGACTAGCGGGAAATTACTGGAGGCCTACGAGCAGTACTTC. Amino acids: CASSRGTSGKLLEAYEQYF.

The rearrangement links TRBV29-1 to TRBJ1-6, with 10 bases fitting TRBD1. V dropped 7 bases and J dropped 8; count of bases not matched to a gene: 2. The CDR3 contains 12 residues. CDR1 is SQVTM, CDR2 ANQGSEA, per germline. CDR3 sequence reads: CSAGTGDSPLHF. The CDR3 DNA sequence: TGCAGCGCCGGGACAGGGGATTCACCCCTCCACTTT. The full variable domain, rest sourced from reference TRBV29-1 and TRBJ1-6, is SAVISQKPSRDICQRGTSLTIQCQVDSQVTMMFWYRQQPGQSLTLIATANQGSEATYESGFVIDKFPISRPNLTFSTLTVSNMSPEDSSIYLCSAGTGDSPLHFGNGTRLTVT.

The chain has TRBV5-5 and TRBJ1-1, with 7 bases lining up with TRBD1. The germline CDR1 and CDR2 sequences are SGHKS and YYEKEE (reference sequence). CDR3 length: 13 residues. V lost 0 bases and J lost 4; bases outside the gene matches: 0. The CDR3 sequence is CASSLDRGTEAFF. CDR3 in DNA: TGTGCCAGCAGCTTGGACAGGGGCACTGAAGCTTTCTTT.

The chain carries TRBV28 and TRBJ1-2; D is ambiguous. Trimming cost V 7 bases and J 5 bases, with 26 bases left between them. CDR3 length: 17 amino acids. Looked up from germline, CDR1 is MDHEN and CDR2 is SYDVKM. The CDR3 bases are TGTGCCAGCACGTCAGCGAGGTCCCCTGAGCTCAGATATGGCTACACCTTC. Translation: CASTSARSPELRYGYTF.

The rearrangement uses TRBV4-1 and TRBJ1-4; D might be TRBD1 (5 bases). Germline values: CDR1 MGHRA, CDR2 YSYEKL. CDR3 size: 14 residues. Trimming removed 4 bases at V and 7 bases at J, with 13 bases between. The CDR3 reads CASSPPQRGEKLFF. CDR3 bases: TGCGCCAGCAGCCCCCCCCAAAGGGGTGAAAAACTGTTTTTT.

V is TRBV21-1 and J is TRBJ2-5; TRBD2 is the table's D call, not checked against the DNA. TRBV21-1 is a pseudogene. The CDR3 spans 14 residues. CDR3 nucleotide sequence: TGTGCCAGCAGCAAAGTTTTACACGGGGAGACCCAGTACTTC. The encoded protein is CASSKVLHGETQYF.

The CDR3 nucleotides are TGTGCCAGCACCAGGGGGTCCACTGAAGCTTTCTTT. This encodes CASTRGSTEAFF. V and J are TRBV7-2 and TRBJ1-1, with TRBD1 identical over 7 bases. Germline values: CDR1 SGHTA, CDR2 FQGNSA. This CDR3 comprises 12 residues. J gave up 4 bases and V 7 bases, and 3 bases lay outside the gene matches.

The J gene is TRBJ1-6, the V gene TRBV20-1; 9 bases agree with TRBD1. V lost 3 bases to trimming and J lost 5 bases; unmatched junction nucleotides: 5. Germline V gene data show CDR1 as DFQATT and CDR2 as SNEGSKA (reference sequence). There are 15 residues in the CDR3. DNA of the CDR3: TGCAGTGCTAGTGAGGGACAGGGTCATAATTCACCCCTCCACTTT. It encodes CSASEGQGHNSPLHF.

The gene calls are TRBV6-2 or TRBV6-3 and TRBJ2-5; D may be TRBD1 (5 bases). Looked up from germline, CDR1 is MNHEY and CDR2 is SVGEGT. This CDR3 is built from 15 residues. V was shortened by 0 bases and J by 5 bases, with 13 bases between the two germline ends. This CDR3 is CASSYSVGRAETQYF. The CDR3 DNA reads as TGTGCCAGCAGTTACTCGGTCGGCAGGGCGGAGACCCAGTACTTC.

CDR3 bases: TGTGCCAGCAGCTTAGGCTTAGCGGGAGGCCGGGGGAATGAGCAGTTCTTC. Translation: CASSLGLAGGRGNEQFF. This chain uses TRBV13 with TRBJ2-1; 10 bases map to TRBD2. The CDR3 runs to 17 residues. V shed 0 bases, J shed 7 bases, and the junction held 9 bases outside the gene matches. From germline, CDR1 is PRHDT and CDR2 FYEKMQ (reference sequence).